The sequence of this TCR beta chain was determined in a study of blood T cell repertoires in COVID-19. In the study overall: Researchers got acute and convalescent COVID-19 samples from the United States, Italy and Spain. Sources were T cells, B-cell-depleted T cells, or PBMCs; the material itself was cDNA or gDNA.

CDR3 length: 14 residues. Between the trimmed V and J ends, which lost 0 bases and 7 bases, there was a span of 13 bases. The germline gives CDR1 SGHDT, CDR2 YYEEEE. In the original analysis: It was from reference gene primer amplification that nucleated cell counts were estimated. Clones were sequenced by immunoSEQ multiplex PCR, and TCRdb holds only the in-frame ones, with some missing. V, J and clone size are taken as reported in that table, and D and trimming were inferred from the DNA itself. The table shows 200,000 to 300,000 clones, with 88% occurring only once. The receptor's source is a human donor in a cohort sampled during active COVID-19. The sequencing input was peripheral blood. V is TRBV5-6 and J is TRBJ1-2; possibly TRBD1 for D (6 bases). The CDR3, as DNA: TGTGCCAGCAGCTTGGGCAGGGGAAAGGTTGGCTACACCTTC. Amino acid sequence: CASSLGRGKVGYTF.